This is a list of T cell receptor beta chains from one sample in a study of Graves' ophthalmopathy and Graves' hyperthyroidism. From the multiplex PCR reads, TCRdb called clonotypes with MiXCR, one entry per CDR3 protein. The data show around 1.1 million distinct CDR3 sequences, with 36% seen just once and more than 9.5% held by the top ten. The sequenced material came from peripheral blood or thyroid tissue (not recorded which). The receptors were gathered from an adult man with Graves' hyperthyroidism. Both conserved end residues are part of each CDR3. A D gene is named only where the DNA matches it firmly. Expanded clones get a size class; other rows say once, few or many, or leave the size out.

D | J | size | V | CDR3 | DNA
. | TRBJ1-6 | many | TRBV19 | CASSIEAGSPLHF | TGTGCCAGTAGTATAGAAGCCGGTTCACCCCTCCACTTT
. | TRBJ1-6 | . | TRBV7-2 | CASALASIYNSPLHF | TGTGCCAGCGCCCTCGCATCAATCTATAATTCACCCCTCCACTTT
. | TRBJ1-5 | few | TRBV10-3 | CAAGPEVKGGQPQHF | TGTGCCGCAGGACCTGAGGTGAAGGGCGGTCAGCCCCAGCATTTT
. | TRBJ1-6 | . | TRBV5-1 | CASSLSTSLHF | TGCGCCAGCAGCTTGTCGACATCCCTCCACTTT
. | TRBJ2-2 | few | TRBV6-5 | CASRTDRSNTGELFF | TGTGCCAGCAGAACGGACAGATCGAACACCGGGGAGCTGTTTTTT
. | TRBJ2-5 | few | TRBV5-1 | CASRQTPFQETQYF | TGCGCCAGCAGACAGACACCCTTCCAAGAGACCCAGTACTTC
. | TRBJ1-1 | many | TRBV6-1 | CASSGRVNTEAFF | TGTGCCAGCAGCGGACGGGTGAACACTGAAGCTTTCTTT
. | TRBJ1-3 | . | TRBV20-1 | CSASGGRDTIYF | TGCAGTGCTAGTGGGGGACGGGACACCATATATTTT
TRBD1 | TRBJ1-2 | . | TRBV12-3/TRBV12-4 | CASSLPGQTNYGYTF | TGTGCCAGCAGTCTGCCGGGACAGACTAACTATGGCTACACCTTC
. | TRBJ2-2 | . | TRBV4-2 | CASSHGTRDTGELFF | TGTGCCAGCAGCCACGGGACGAGAGACACCGGGGAGCTGTTTTTT
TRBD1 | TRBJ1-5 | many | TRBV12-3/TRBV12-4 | CASSNDRVSQPQHF | TGTGCCAGCAGCAACGACAGGGTCAGTCAGCCCCAGCATTTT
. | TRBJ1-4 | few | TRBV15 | CATSRARIGANEKLFF | TGTGCCACCAGCAGGGCACGTATTGGAGCTAATGAAAAACTGTTTTTT
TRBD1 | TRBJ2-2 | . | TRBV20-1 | CSAPSHRGSGELFF | TGCAGTGCCCCATCCCACAGGGGTTCCGGGGAGCTGTTTTTT
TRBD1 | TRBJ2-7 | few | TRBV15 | CATSTTRQGYSYEQYF | TGTGCCACCAGCACGACTCGACAGGGCTACTCCTACGAGCAGTACTTC
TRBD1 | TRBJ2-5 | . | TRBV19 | CASSDRDRGDQETQYF | TGTGCCAGTAGTGACCGGGACAGGGGGGACCAAGAGACCCAGTACTTC
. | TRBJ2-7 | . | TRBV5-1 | CASSLEVGPSYEQYF | TGCGCCAGCAGCTTGGAGGTAGGACCGTCCTACGAGCAGTACTTC
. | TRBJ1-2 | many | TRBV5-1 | CASSFTGGEVRPGDGYTF | TGCGCCAGCAGCTTCACTGGGGGCGAAGTCCGTCCCGGAGATGGCTACACCTTC
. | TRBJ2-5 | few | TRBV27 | CASGSINGGLRETQYF | TGTGCCAGCGGATCAATTAACGGGGGGCTAAGGGAGACCCAGTACTTC
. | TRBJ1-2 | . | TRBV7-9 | CASSSARVSNYGYTF | TGTGCCAGCAGCTCTGCCAGGGTTTCGAACTATGGCTACACCTTC
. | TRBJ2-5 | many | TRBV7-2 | CASTLQETQYF | TGTGCCAGCACCCTACAAGAGACCCAGTACTTC
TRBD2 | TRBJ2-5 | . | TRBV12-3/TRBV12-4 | CASSLGSGAGEETQYF | TGTGCCAGCAGTTTAGGGAGTGGGGCGGGGGAAGAGACCCAGTACTTC
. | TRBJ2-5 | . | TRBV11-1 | CASSFSRVSRGETQYF | TGTGCCAGCAGCTTCAGTCGCGTTTCAAGAGGAGAGACCCAGTACTTC
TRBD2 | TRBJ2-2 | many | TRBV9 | CASSERGLAGNTGELFF | TGTGCCAGCAGCGAGAGAGGACTAGCGGGGAACACCGGGGAGCTGTTTTTT
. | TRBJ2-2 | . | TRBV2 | CASSAIITSYTGELFF | TGTGCCAGCAGTGCCATTATTACTAGCTACACCGGGGAGCTGTTTTTT
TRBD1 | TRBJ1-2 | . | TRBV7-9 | CASSSKQGVWLPGHGYTF | TGTGCCAGCAGCTCCAAACAGGGGGTCTGGCTTCCAGGGCATGGCTACACCTTC
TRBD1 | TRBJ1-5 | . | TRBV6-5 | CASSGGLGYRGHSNQPQHF | TGTGCCAGCAGTGGGGGGCTAGGCTACAGGGGGCACAGCAATCAGCCCCAGCATTTT
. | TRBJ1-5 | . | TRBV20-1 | CSARDWASGDQETQHF | TGCAGTGCTAGAGATTGGGCTAGCGGGGATCAAGAGACCCAGCATTTT
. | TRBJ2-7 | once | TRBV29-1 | CSAVPGQGSSYEQYF | TGCAGCGCGGTCCCGGGACAAGGGTCCTCCTACGAGCAGTACTTC
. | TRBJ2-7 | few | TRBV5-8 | CASSLYDRAGEQYF | TGTGCCAGCAGCTTGTACGACAGGGCGGGGGAGCAGTACTTC
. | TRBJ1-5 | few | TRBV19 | CASSMGAEQPQHF | TGTGCCAGTAGTATGGGGGCCGAGCAGCCCCAGCATTTT
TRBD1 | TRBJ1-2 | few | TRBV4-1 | CASSLDRDRERGYTF | TGCGCCAGCAGCCTCGACCGGGACAGGGAACGGGGCTACACCTTC
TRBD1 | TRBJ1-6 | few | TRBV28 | CASSYSRGHGDSPLHF | TGTGCCAGCAGTTATTCCAGGGGGCACGGGGATTCACCCCTCCACTTT
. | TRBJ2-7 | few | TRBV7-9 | CASSLGAGYDYEQYF | TGTGCCAGCAGCTTAGGGGCTGGATACGACTACGAGCAGTACTTC
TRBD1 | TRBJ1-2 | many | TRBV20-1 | CSATTGVRGYTF | TGCAGTGCTACAACAGGGGTACGGGGCTACACCTTC
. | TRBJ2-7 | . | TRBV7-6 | CASSQVGFNEQYF | TGTGCCAGCAGCCAGGTCGGCTTTAACGAGCAGTACTTC
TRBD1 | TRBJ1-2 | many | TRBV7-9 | CASSQGADYGYTF | TGTGCCAGCAGCCAGGGGGCGGACTATGGCTACACCTTC
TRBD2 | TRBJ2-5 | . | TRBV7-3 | CASSSGLNTGETQYF | TGTGCCAGCAGCTCGGGACTAAACACCGGGGAGACCCAGTACTTC
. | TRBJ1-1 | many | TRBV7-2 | CASSLQGIEAFF | TGTGCCAGCAGCTTACAGGGAATTGAAGCTTTCTTT
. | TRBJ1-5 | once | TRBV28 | CASSSNMPQHF | TGTGCCAGCAGTTCAAACATGCCCCAGCATTTT
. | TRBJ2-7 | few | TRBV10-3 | CASSYRANYEQYF | TGTGCCAGCAGTTACAGGGCAAACTACGAGCAGTACTTC
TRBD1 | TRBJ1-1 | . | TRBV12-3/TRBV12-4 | CAGRSFKGQEMNTEAFF | TGTGCCGGCAGATCATTCAAAGGACAGGAGATGAACACTGAAGCTTTCTTT
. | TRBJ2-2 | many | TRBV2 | CASSTDSNTGELFF | TGTGCCAGCAGCACGGACAGCAACACCGGGGAGCTGTTTTTT
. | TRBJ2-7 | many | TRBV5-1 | CASSSKRGQPFEQYF | TGCGCCAGCAGCTCGAAACGGGGCCAACCCTTCGAGCAGTACTTC
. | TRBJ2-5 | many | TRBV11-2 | CASSFPLQETQYF | TGTGCCAGCAGCTTTCCTCTCCAAGAGACCCAGTACTTC
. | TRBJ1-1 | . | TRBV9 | CASSVFQGGDTEAFF | TGTGCCAGCAGCGTCTTCCAAGGGGGGGACACTGAAGCTTTCTTT